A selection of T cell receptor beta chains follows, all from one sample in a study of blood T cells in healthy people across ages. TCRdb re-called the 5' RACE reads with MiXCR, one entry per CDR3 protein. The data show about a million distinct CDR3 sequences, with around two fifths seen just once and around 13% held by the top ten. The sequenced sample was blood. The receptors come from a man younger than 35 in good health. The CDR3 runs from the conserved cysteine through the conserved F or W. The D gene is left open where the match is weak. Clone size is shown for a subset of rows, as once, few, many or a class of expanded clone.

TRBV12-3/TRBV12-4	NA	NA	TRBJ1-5	CASSPRDVYQPQHF	TGTGCCAGCAGTCCGCGGGACGTTTATCAGCCCCAGCATTTT
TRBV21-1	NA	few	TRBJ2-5	CASSNLRGHGETQYF	TGTGCCAGCAGCAATCTCAGGGGACACGGAGAGACCCAGTACTTC
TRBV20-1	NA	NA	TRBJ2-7	CSAYPPGISYEQYF	TGCAGTGCCTATCCCCCAGGGATCTCCTACGAGCAGTACTTC
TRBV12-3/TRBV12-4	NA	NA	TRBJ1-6	CASSLGDGSPGPLHF	TGTGCCAGCAGTTTAGGCGATGGTAGTCCAGGCCCCCTCCACTTT
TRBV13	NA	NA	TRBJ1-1	CASSLSGAFF	TGTGCCAGCAGCTTAAGCGGAGCTTTCTTT
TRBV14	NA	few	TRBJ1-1	CASSPWTDNTEAFF	TGTGCCAGCAGCCCCTGGACAGATAACACTGAAGCTTTCTTT
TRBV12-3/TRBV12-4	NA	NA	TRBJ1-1	CASSPDGGMTEAFF	TGTGCCAGCAGTCCCGACGGTGGGATGACTGAAGCTTTCTTT
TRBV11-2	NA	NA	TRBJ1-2	CASSLVAGGGNGYTF	TGTGCCAGCAGCTTAGTTGCGGGAGGTGGTAACGGCTACACCTTC
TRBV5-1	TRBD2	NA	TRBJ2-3	CASSMTSGGGYTDTQYF	TGCGCCAGCAGCATGACTAGCGGGGGGGGATACACAGATACGCAGTATTTT
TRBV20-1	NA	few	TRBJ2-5	CSARDLNLWETQYF	TGCAGTGCTAGAGATCTCAATCTGTGGGAGACCCAGTACTTC
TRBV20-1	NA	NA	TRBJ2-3	CSARSGDSTDTQYF	TGCAGTGCTAGGTCTGGGGACAGCACAGATACGCAGTATTTT
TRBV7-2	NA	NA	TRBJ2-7	CASSLAIAGQDEQYF	TGTGCCAGCAGCTTAGCGATCGCAGGGCAAGACGAGCAGTACTTC
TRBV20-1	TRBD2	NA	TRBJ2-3	CSASPGAGGTTDTQYF	TGCAGTGCTAGCCCCGGAGCGGGGGGAACCACAGATACGCAGTATTTT
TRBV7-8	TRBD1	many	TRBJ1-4	CASSSRDQGANTNEKLFF	TGTGCCAGCAGCTCCCGCGATCAGGGGGCGAATACTAATGAAAAACTGTTTTTT
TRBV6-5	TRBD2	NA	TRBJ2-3	CASSLTSGVTQYF	TGTGCCAGCAGCCTGACTAGCGGGGTTACGCAGTATTTT
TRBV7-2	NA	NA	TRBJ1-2	CASSLRKTPEYGYTF	TGTGCCAGCAGCTTGAGGAAGACACCCGAATATGGCTACACCTTC
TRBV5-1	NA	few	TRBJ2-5	CASSVLLEETQYF	TGCGCCAGCAGCGTGTTACTAGAAGAGACCCAGTACTTC
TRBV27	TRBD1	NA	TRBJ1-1	CASSVHPGTANTEAFF	TGTGCCAGCAGTGTTCATCCCGGGACAGCGAACACTGAAGCTTTCTTT
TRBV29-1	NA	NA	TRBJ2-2	CSVEGPRGRSTGELFF	TGCAGCGTTGAGGGACCGAGGGGACGTTCTACCGGGGAGCTGTTTTTT
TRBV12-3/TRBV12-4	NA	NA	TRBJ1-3	CASSLSAYPGNTIYF	TGTGCCAGCAGTCTCTCTGCCTACCCCGGAAACACCATATATTTT
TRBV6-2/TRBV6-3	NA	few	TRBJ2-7	CASSPHRSSYEQYF	TGTGCCAGCAGTCCACACAGGAGCAGCTACGAGCAGTACTTC
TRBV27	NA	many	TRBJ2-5	CASKGLETQYF	TGTGCCAGCAAGGGGCTTGAGACCCAGTACTTC
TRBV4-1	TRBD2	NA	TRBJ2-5	CASSQAGGTETQYF	TGCGCCAGCAGCCAAGCGGGGGGAACGGAGACCCAGTACTTC
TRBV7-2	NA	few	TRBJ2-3	CASSPSWGTDTQYF	TGTGCCAGCAGCCCCTCCTGGGGCACAGATACGCAGTATTTT
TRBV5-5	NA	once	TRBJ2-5	CASSLEGPSYNEQYF	TGTGCCAGCAGCTTGGAGGGGCCGAGTTACAATGAGCAGTACTTC
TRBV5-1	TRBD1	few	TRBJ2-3	CASSREPTGGTDTQYF	TGCGCCAGCAGTCGGGAACCTACAGGGGGGACAGATACGCAGTATTTT
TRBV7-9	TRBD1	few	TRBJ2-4	CASSPRDRGYIQYF	TGTGCCAGCAGCCCCAGGGACAGGGGATACATTCAGTACTTC
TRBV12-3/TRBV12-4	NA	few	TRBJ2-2	CASGSTGELFF	TGTGCCAGCGGCAGTACCGGGGAGCTGTTTTTT
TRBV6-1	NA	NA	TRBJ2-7	CASTSRQVLYEQYF	TGTGCCAGCACCTCACGACAGGTACTCTACGAGCAGTACTTC
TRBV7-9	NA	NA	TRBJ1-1	CASTPYNFIRGQNTEAFF	TGTGCCAGCACCCCCTACAATTTTATTCGAGGGCAGAACACTGAAGCTTTCTTT
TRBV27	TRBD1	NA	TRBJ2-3	CASRDRAYADTQYF	TGTGCCAGCAGGGACAGGGCATACGCAGATACGCAGTATTTT
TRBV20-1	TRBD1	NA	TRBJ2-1	CSGGQGRRKETQFF	TGCAGTGGCGGACAGGGGCGAAGAAAAGAGACCCAGTTCTTC
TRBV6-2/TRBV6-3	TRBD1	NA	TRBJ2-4	CASKTSGTGPLYF	TGTGCCAGCAAAACGTCCGGGACAGGGCCACTGTACTTC
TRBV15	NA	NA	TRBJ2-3	CATSRFGTAPSADTQYF	TGTGCCACCAGCAGATTCGGGACAGCTCCTAGCGCAGATACGCAGTATTTT
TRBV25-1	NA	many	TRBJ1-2	CASGPDYGYTF	TGTGCCTCAGGGCCCGACTATGGCTACACCTTC
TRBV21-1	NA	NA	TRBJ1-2	CASSKGGGCYGYTF	TGTGCCAGCAGCAAAGGGGGGGGCTGCTATGGCTACACCTTC
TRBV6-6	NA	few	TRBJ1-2	CASSYTATSYGYTF	TGTGCCAGCAGTTACACGGCTACCTCCTATGGCTACACCTTC
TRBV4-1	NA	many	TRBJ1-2	CASSQDRRKLSHNYGYTF	TGCGCCAGCAGCCAAGATCGGAGGAAGCTCAGCCATAACTATGGCTACACCTTC
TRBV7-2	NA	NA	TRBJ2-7	CASSLGLGKNEQYF	TGTGCCAGCAGCTTAGGTCTGGGGAAAAACGAGCAGTACTTC
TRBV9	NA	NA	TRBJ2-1	CASSDSALLGRSSYNEQFF	TGTGCCAGCAGCGACAGCGCCTTGTTGGGGCGGAGCTCCTACAATGAGCAGTTCTTC
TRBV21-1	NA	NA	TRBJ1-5	CASSKLDSGGQSHQPQHF	TGTGCCAGCAGCAAATTAGATTCCGGGGGGCAGTCGCATCAGCCCCAGCATTTT
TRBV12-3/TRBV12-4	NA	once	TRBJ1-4	CTSSPRLGQGEKLFF	TGTACCAGCAGCCCGCGGTTAGGTCAGGGCGAAAAACTGTTTTTT
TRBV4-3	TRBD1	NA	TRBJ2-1	CASSQTGGGGNEQFF	TGCGCCAGCAGCCAGACAGGGGGCGGCGGCAATGAGCAGTTCTTC
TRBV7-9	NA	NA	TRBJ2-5	CASSLEGTRVETQYF	TGTGCCAGCAGCTTAGAAGGGACCAGGGTTGAGACCCAGTACTTC
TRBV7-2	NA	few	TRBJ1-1	CASSLGEEYTEAFF	TGTGCCAGCAGCTTAGGGGAGGAGTACACTGAAGCTTTCTTT
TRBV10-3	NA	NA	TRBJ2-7	CAVSEGGDYEQYF	TGTGCCGTCAGTGAAGGGGGGGATTACGAGCAGTACTTC
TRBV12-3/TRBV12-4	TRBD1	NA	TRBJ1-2	CASGRTGADGYTF	TGTGCCAGCGGCCGGACAGGGGCCGACGGCTACACCTTC
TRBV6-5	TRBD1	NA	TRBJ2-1	CASSPGTGSFNEQFF	TGTGCCAGCAGCCCCGGGACAGGGTCATTCAATGAGCAGTTCTTC